This is a list of T cell receptor beta chains from one sample in a study of blood T cell repertoires in COVID-19. Measured with immunoSEQ multiplex PCR; TCRdb has only the in-frame clones, and not every one. Of 200,000 to 250,000 clones listed, 84% were seen once; the top ten hold roughly a tenth. The sequenced material came from peripheral blood. The receptors come from a man in his fifties with active or convalescent COVID-19. CDR3s include the opening cysteine and the closing phenylalanine or tryptophan. A D gene is named only where the DNA matches it firmly. Where a row states a size, it is once, few, many or the class of an expanded clone; other rows omit it.

abundance: .
d_gene: TRBD1
j_gene: TRBJ1-5
v_gene: TRBV5-3
CDR3nt: TGTGCCAGAAGTTGGACAGGGGATATCCAGCCCCAGCATTTT
CDR3aa: CARSWTGDIQPQHF

abundance: .
d_gene: TRBD1
j_gene: TRBJ1-5
v_gene: TRBV6-6
CDR3nt: TGTGCCAGCAGTCGTTCTACAGGGGTAGGGGTTGATCAGCCCCAGCATTTT
CDR3aa: CASSRSTGVGVDQPQHF

abundance: .
d_gene: TRBD2
j_gene: TRBJ2-7
v_gene: TRBV2
CDR3nt: TGTGCCAGCAGTGTGGGACTAGCGGGAGCCTACGAGCAGTACTTC
CDR3aa: CASSVGLAGAYEQYF

abundance: .
d_gene: TRBD2
j_gene: TRBJ2-2
v_gene: TRBV7-2
CDR3nt: TGTGCCAGCAGCTTCAGCGGGATGACCACCGGGGAGCTGTTTTTT
CDR3aa: CASSFSGMTTGELFF

abundance: .
d_gene: TRBD1
j_gene: TRBJ1-2
v_gene: TRBV19
CDR3nt: TGTGCCAGTAGTATCTCCGGGACAGGGGGTCATGGCTACACCTTC
CDR3aa: CASSISGTGGHGYTF

abundance: .
d_gene: TRBD1
j_gene: TRBJ2-7
v_gene: TRBV10-3
CDR3nt: TGTGCCATCAGTGAGACCAACAGGGGTAGTCTAAACGAGCAGTACTTC
CDR3aa: CAISETNRGSLNEQYF

abundance: .
d_gene: .
j_gene: TRBJ2-2
v_gene: TRBV10-3
CDR3nt: TGTGCCATCACCTCCCGAAGGGCGGGATTAACCGGGGAGCTGTTTTTT
CDR3aa: CAITSRRAGLTGELFF

abundance: .
d_gene: .
j_gene: TRBJ1-4
v_gene: TRBV5-1
CDR3nt: TGCGCCAGCGGGCGGGGATCTGGTGAAAAACTGTTTTTT
CDR3aa: CASGRGSGEKLFF

abundance: .
d_gene: .
j_gene: TRBJ2-1
v_gene: TRBV7-2
CDR3nt: TGTGCCAGCAGCTGGGGTCCGAACAGGGAGTACAATGAGCAGTTCTTC
CDR3aa: CASSWGPNREYNEQFF

abundance: .
d_gene: .
j_gene: TRBJ1-2
v_gene: TRBV20-1
CDR3nt: TGCAGTGCTAGTCCAGGCTATGGCTACACCTTC
CDR3aa: CSASPGYGYTF

abundance: .
d_gene: .
j_gene: TRBJ2-4
v_gene: TRBV7-8
CDR3nt: TGTGCCAGCAGCTTAGTGTCCAGGGGCAAAAACATTCAGTACTTC
CDR3aa: CASSLVSRGKNIQYF

abundance: .
d_gene: TRBD2
j_gene: TRBJ2-5
v_gene: TRBV9
CDR3nt: TGTGCCAGCAGCGTAGCGGGGGGGCTAGCGGAGACCCAGTACTTC
CDR3aa: CASSVAGGLAETQYF

abundance: .
d_gene: TRBD1
j_gene: TRBJ2-5
v_gene: TRBV18
CDR3nt: TGTGCCAGCTCACCCTTAAGGACAGGGACGCAAGAGACCCAGTACTTC
CDR3aa: CASSPLRTGTQETQYF

abundance: .
d_gene: .
j_gene: TRBJ2-7
v_gene: TRBV19
CDR3nt: TGTGCCAGTAGTATATCGCCCGGAGCCTACGAGCAGTACTTC
CDR3aa: CASSISPGAYEQYF

abundance: .
d_gene: .
j_gene: TRBJ1-3
v_gene: TRBV7-2
CDR3nt: TGTGCCAGCAGCCAACGAGGCGCGGTCTCTGGAAACACCATATATTTT
CDR3aa: CASSQRGAVSGNTIYF

abundance: few
d_gene: .
j_gene: TRBJ1-1
v_gene: TRBV6-6
CDR3nt: TGTGCCAGCAGTTCCGCCAGGGGCACTGAAGCTTTCTTT
CDR3aa: CASSSARGTEAFF

abundance: .
d_gene: TRBD1
j_gene: TRBJ1-2
v_gene: TRBV5-4
CDR3nt: TGTGCCAGCAGCTTGGGGGACAGGAGATCCCCGGGCTACACCTTC
CDR3aa: CASSLGDRRSPGYTF

abundance: .
d_gene: TRBD1
j_gene: TRBJ2-2
v_gene: TRBV5-6
CDR3nt: TGTGCCAGCAGCCCCTCCGACAGGGGTTACACCGGGGAGCTGTTTTTT
CDR3aa: CASSPSDRGYTGELFF

abundance: few
d_gene: TRBD2
j_gene: TRBJ2-5
v_gene: TRBV2
CDR3nt: TGTGCCAGCAGTGACGTAGCGGGGGTCCAAGAGACCCAGTACTTC
CDR3aa: CASSDVAGVQETQYF

abundance: .
d_gene: TRBD1
j_gene: TRBJ1-2
v_gene: TRBV7-9
CDR3nt: TGTGCCAGCAGCTTCGGACAGGGGGGACATGGCTACACCTTC
CDR3aa: CASSFGQGGHGYTF

abundance: .
d_gene: TRBD1
j_gene: TRBJ2-5
v_gene: TRBV7-9
CDR3nt: TGTGCCAGCAGCTTAGCATGGACAGGGCTCGTGGAGACCCAGTACTTC
CDR3aa: CASSLAWTGLVETQYF

abundance: .
d_gene: TRBD1
j_gene: TRBJ1-2
v_gene: TRBV4-1
CDR3nt: TGCGCCAGCAGCCAACCCTTGTTCCGGACAGGGACTTATGGCTACACCTTC
CDR3aa: CASSQPLFRTGTYGYTF

abundance: few
d_gene: .
j_gene: TRBJ2-1
v_gene: TRBV18
CDR3nt: TGTGCCAGCTCACAACCGGGGGCTGGAACAATTGAGCAGTTCTTC
CDR3aa: CASSQPGAGTIEQFF